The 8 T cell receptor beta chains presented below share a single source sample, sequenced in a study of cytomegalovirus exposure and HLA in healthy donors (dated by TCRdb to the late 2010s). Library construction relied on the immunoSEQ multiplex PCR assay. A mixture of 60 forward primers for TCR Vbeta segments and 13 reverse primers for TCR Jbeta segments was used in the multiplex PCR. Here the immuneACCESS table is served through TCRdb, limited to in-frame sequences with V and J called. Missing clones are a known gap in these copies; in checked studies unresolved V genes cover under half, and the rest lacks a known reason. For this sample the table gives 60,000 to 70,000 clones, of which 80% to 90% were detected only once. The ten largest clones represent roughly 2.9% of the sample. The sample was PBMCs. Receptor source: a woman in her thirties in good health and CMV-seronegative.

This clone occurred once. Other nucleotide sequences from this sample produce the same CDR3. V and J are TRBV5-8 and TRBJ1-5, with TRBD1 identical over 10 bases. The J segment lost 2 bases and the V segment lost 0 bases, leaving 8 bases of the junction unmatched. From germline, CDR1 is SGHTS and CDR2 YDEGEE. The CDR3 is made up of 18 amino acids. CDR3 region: CASSLALGTGVRNQPQHF. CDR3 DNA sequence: TGTGCCAGCAGCTTGGCTCTAGGGACAGGGGTACGCAATCAGCCCCAGCATTTT.

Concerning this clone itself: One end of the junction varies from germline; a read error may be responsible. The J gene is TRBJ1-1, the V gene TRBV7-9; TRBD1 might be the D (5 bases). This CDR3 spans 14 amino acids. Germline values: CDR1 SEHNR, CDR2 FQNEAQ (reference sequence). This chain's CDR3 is CSSSPGHLNTEAFF. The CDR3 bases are TGTTCCAGCAGCCCAGGGCATCTGAACACTGAAGCTTTCTTT.

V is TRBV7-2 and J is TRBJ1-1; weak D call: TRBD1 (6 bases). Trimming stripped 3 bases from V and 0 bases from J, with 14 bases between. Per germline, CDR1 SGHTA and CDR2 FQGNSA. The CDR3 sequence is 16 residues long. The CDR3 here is CASSFKTGYMNTEAFF. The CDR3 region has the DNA TGTGCCAGCAGCTTCAAGACAGGCTACATGAACACTGAAGCTTTCTTT.

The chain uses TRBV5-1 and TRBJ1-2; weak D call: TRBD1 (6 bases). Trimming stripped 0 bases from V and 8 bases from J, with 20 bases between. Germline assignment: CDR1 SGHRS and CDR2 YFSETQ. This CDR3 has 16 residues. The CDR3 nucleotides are TGCGCCAGCAGCTTGGCCGGTCGCACAGGGACTAGGGGCTACACCTTC. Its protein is CASSLAGRTGTRGYTF.

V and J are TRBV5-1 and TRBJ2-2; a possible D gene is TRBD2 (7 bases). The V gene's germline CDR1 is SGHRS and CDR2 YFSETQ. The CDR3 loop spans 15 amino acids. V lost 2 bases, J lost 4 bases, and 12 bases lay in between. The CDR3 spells CASSLWGGGTGELFF. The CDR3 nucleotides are TGCGCCAGCAGCTTATGGGGGGGCGGCACCGGGGAGCTGTTTTTT.

The CDR3: CASSKEPGVEKLFF. The CDR3 nucleotides read TGTGCCAGCAGCAAAGAACCAGGGGTGGAAAAACTGTTTTTT. The rearrangement links TRBV21-1 to TRBJ1-4; the table calls TRBD1, which could not be checked here. TRBV21-1 is deemed a pseudogene. This CDR3 contains 14 residues.

CDR3 bases: TGCGCCAGCAGCCAAGGGCTCGCCGGGACTAGCGGGGAGACCCAGTACTTC. Protein: CASSQGLAGTSGETQYF. The chain combines TRBV4-1 with TRBJ2-5; 12 bases are a match to TRBD2. Per the germline V gene, CDR1 is MGHRA and CDR2 is YSYEKL. J was trimmed by 5 bases and V by 1 base; bases with no gene match: 8. There are 17 residues in the CDR3.

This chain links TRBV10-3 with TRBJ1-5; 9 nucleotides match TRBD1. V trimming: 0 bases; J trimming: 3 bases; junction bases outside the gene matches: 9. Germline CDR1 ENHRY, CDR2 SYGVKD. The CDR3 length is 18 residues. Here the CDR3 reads CAISESWATGGYNQPQHF. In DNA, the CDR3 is TGTGCCATCAGTGAGTCGTGGGCAACAGGGGGCTACAATCAGCCCCAGCATTTT.